Sequencing of this T cell receptor (beta chain) was carried out in a study of blood T cell dynamics during melanoma immunotherapy. Germline V gene data show CDR1 as SNHLY and CDR2 as FYNNEI. With V trimmed by 6 bases and J by 3 bases, 4 bases remained unmatched. The CDR3 runs to 16 residues. Clones were sequenced by immunoSEQ multiplex PCR, and TCRdb holds only the in-frame ones, with some missing. Among 10,000 to 15,000 clones listed, 90% to 95% were seen once. Indicated time point: week 3, after first cycle of checkpoint inhibitor. Samples come from before therapy and from week 3 after the first blockade cycle.

This clonotype was sampled from a human donor with melanoma. The chain combines TRBV2 with TRBJ2-1, with 14 nucleotides matching TRBD2. The specimen comprised effector memory CD8+ T cells from blood, sampled from a patient treated with checkpoint blockade. The CDR3 here is CASRTSGRADYNEQFF. The CDR3, as DNA: TGTGCCAGCAGGACTAGCGGGAGGGCCGACTACAATGAGCAGTTCTTC.